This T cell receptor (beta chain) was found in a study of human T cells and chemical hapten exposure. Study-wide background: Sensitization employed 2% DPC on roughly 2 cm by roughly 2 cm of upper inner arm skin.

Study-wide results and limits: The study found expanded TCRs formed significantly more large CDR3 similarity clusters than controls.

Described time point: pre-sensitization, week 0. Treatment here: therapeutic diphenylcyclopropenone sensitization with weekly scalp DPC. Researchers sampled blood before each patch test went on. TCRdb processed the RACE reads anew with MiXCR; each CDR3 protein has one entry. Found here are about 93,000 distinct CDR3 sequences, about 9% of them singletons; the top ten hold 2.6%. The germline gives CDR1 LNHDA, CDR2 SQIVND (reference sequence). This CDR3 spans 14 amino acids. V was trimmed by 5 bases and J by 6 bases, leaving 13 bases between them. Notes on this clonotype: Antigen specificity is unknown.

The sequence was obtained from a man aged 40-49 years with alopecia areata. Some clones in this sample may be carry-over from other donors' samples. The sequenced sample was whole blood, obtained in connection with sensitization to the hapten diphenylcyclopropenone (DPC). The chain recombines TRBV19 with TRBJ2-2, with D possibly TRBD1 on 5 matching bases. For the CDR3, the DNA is TGTGCCAGTAGTCCGCTTCAGGGTGCCGGGGAGCTGTTTTTT. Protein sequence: CASSPLQGAGELFF. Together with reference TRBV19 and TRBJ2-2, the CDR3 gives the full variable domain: DGGITQSPKYLFRKEGQNVTLSCEQNLNHDAMYWYRQDPGQGLRLIYYSQIVNDFQKGDIAEGYSVSREKKESFPLTVTSAQKNPTAFYLCASSPLQGAGELFFGEGSRLTVL.